The clone carrying this T cell receptor (beta chain) was observed many times. This sample is drawn from a study of CD8 T cells in ankylosing spondylitis. Each CDR3 protein gets one entry after TCRdb re-called the 5' RACE reads with MiXCR. This table has about 300,000 distinct CDR3 sequences, less than 25% appearing once. Sequenced sample: blood, either unsorted or a sorted T cell fraction (not recorded which). This sequence was found in a female donor with ankylosing spondylitis or in good health (not recorded which).

CDR3 in amino acids: CASSPGLRGNYGYTF. The CDR3 DNA reads as TGTGCCAGCAGCCCAGGGCTCAGGGGGAACTATGGCTACACCTTC. V is TRBV12-3 or TRBV12-4 and J is TRBJ1-2; 7 bases are shared with TRBD1. The CDR3 runs 15 residues. The V segment lost 6 bases and the J segment 2 bases; nucleotides outside the gene matches: 9.